Below, one TCR beta chain is given with its context. Its antigen remains unidentified. The data originate from a study of cytomegalovirus exposure and HLA in healthy donors. Study findings and constraints: Analysis performed later showed TCR beta chains linked to HLA being more clonally expanded than equally common others. Association of 16,951 TCR beta sequences with HLA alleles was found at 0.05 false discovery rate in a later analysis. The classifier, whose performance was assessed in both the original and validation cohorts, reportedly diagnosed cytomegalovirus status with high specificity and sensitivity. Presence/absence analyses assumed roughly uniform sequencing depth across donors, which may not hold.

Vbeta (60) and Jbeta (13) primers were used in the PCR. The assay was immunoSEQ multiplex PCR, and TCRdb's table has in-frame clones only and misses some. The sample has tens of thousands of clones; approximately 81% are singletons. The sequence was obtained from a girl aged 2 to 10 in good health and CMV-seropositive. The sequenced sample was PBMCs.

CDR3 DNA: TGCGCCAGCAGTTCTCCTAGCGGGACCTTCAACAACAATGAGCAGTTCTTC. This gives the protein CASSSPSGTFNNNEQFF. V gene TRBV10-2 combines with J gene TRBJ2-1; TRBD2 aligns across 9 bases. The CDR3 totals 17 residues. Germline assignment: CDR1 WSHSY and CDR2 SAAADI. V lost 5 bases to trimming and J lost 5 bases; unmatched junction nucleotides: 13.